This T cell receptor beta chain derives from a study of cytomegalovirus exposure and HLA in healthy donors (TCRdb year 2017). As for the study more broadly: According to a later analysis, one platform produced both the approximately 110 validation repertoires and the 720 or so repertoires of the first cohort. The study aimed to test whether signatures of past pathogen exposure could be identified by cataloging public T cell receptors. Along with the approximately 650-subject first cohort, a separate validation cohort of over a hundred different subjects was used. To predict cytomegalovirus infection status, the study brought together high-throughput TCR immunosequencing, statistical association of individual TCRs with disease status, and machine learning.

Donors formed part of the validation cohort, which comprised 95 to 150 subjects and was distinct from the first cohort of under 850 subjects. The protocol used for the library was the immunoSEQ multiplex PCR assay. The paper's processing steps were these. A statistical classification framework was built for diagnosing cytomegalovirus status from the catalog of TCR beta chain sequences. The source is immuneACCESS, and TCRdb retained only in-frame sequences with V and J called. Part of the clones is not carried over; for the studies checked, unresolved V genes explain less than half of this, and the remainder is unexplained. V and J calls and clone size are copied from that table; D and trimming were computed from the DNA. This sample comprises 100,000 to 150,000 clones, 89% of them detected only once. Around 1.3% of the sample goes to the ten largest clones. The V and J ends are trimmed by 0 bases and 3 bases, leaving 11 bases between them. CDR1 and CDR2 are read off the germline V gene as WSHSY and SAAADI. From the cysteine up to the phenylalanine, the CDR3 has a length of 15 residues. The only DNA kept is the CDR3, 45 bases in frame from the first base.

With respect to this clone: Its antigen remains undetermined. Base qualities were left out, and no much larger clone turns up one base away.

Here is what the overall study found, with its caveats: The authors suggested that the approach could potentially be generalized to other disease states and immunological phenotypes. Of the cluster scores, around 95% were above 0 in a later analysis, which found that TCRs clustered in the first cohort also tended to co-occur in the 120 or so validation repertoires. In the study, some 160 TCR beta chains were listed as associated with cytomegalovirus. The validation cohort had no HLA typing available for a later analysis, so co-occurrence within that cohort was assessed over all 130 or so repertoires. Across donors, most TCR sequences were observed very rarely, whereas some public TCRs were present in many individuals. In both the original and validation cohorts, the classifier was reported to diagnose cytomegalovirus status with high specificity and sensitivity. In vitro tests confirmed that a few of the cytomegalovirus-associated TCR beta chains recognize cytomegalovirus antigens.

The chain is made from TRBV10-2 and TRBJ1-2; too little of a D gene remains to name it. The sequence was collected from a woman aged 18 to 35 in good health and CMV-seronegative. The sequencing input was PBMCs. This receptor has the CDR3 CASSESWAGDYGYTF. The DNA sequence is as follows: TGCGCCAGCAGTGAGTCGTGGGCGGGCGACTATGGCTACACCTTC.